This T cell receptor (beta chain) was sequenced in a study of cytomegalovirus exposure and HLA in healthy donors. Findings of the study overall: Reports described diagnosis of cytomegalovirus status by the classifier as highly specific and sensitive.

PCR involved 60 Vbeta and 13 Jbeta primers. Clones were sequenced by immunoSEQ multiplex PCR, and TCRdb holds only the in-frame ones, with some missing. The table shows 200,000 to 300,000 clones, with around 78% occurring only once. A remark on this clone: Antigen unknown.

V shed 1 base and J 1 base; nucleotides not matched to a gene: 3. The germline V gene has CDR1 LGHNA and CDR2 YNFKEQ. The CDR3 runs to 16 residues. Sequencing input: PBMCs. J is TRBJ2-2 and V is TRBV4-2, with 7 bases identical to TRBD1. The sequence was collected from a boy between 10 and 17 years old in good health and CMV-seronegative. The CDR3 DNA follows: TGTGCCAGCAGCCAAGGACAGGGTGGGAACACCGGGGAGCTGTTTTTT. Translation: CASSQGQGGNTGELFF.